This record concerns one T cell receptor (beta chain) sequence. This clonotype has at least ten counts. There is no known antigen for this receptor. Base qualities are not recorded, but no much larger clone differs from it by a single base. Reading from cysteine to phenylalanine, the CDR3 counts 14 amino acids. CDR3 DNA is the only sequence kept; it has 42 bases, read in frame from the first base. As encoded in the germline V gene (reference sequence), CDR1 is DFQATT while CDR2 is SNEGSKA. The germline ends are 17 bases apart after V is trimmed by 3 bases and J by 8 bases. This specimen belongs to a study of T cells in Graves' hyperthyroidism and ophthalmopathy (dated 2019 in TCRdb). The study in broad terms: Peripheral blood samples were taken at initial diagnosis, before any treatment was given. TCR V-J signatures able to tell the groups apart were searched for in a discovery cohort of 100 patients, of whom fewer than 45 had Graves' ophthalmopathy and 55 to 60 had stable Graves' hyperthyroidism. Whether ophthalmopathy could be predicted prospectively was tested in an independent validation cohort made up of under 20 hyperthyroidism patients plus 17 patients who later progressed to ophthalmopathy. The roughly 100 discovery patients were randomly divided into training and test sets at a 7:3 ratio. In addition, the study compared T-cell repertoires in thyroid tissue and in blood from six Graves' hyperthyroidism patients. Once sampling was done, hyperthyroidism patients were given methimazole at a starting dose of 30 mg daily, whereas ophthalmopathy patients were given high-dose intravenous methylprednisolone. According to the paper, TCR Vbeta CDR3 sequencing was carried out on approximately 140 peripheral blood samples, which came from around 43 ophthalmopathy, 75 to 80 hyperthyroidism and some 17 progressor patients.

TCR beta CDR3 regions were amplified from RNA transcripts. The first round of RT-PCR for the TCR CDR3 was performed with the HTBI primer set and the Qiagen OneStep RT-PCR kit. Libraries were constructed in a second round of multiplex PCR, after which size selection and purification were carried out. Libraries were sequenced paired-end with 100 bp reads on an Illumina HiSeq2000. The source study handled its data this way. SOAPnuke was used to process the raw data, throwing out any read that contained adapters or uncalled bases, had a mean Phred below 15, or lacked an exact constant-primer or identifier match. High-quality paired reads were merged with COPE v1.2.5, and unique nucleotide sequences were defined as clonotypes. Clonotypes were aligned to IMGT TRBV, TRBD and TRBJ reference segments using MiTCR v1.1. Only V-J combinations with frequency above 0.0001, covering about 99% of repertoires, were analysed. A TCS score was defined as the ratio between F50 (clonal expansion) and ExV (chaos), using BLOSUM62-based TCRdist between CDR3 peptides within each V-J. Welch's t-statistics and random forest reduced 500 to 550 V-J features to 10 to 15, which were used in a naive Bayes classifier (R e1071). The raw public data were reprocessed by TCRdb itself: fastp quality trimming at Q25, MiXCR clonotype calling, in-frame beta chains only. Entries are consolidated by CDR3 protein sequence, retaining the most common genes and DNA. These V and J calls are TCRdb output, not the study's own analysis. The sample has 33,000 or so distinct CDR3 sequences on record, less than 50% of them singletons. The top ten clonotypes cover approximately 6.2% of the sample.

Hyperthyroidism patients were aged 18 to 65 years and newly diagnosed, with disease duration of less than 2 months. The study excluded patients with uncontrolled infections, other autoimmune diseases, pregnancy or lactation. Clinical symptoms, serum thyroxine and TRAb, thyroid ultrasound, and orbital computed tomography formed the basis for the diagnoses. Blood from progressor patients was drawn when they were first diagnosed with hyperthyroidism, before any ophthalmopathy symptoms appeared. PBMCs were isolated from 10 ml of fresh peripheral blood by Ficoll-Paque density gradient centrifugation. Progressor patients were first diagnosed with Graves' hyperthyroidism and then developed ophthalmopathy during follow-up. Total RNA was extracted with Trizol reagent, and quality was checked on an Agilent 2100 Bioanalyzer. General findings and caveats noted by the study authors: No statistical method was used to fix the sample size in advance, and group allocation was not hidden from the investigators. In cross-validation, a model built on a 13 V-J signature told ophthalmopathy apart from stable hyperthyroidism with approximately 90% sensitivity and about 81% specificity, and in testing the same model reached 80%/75%. Most expanded thyroid clonotypes (frequency above 0.001) were also found in blood, which suggests that blood repertoires may mirror thyroid immune responses. In validation, the model predicted progression to ophthalmopathy with 55% to 71% sensitivity and about 73% specificity, a median of 6.5 months before onset.

Sequencing was carried out using blood. This receptor was obtained from a woman in her forties or fifties with Graves' hyperthyroidism that later progressed to Graves' ophthalmopathy. The V gene is TRBV20-1 and the J gene is TRBJ2-4; a weak D assignment points to TRBD1 (6 bases agree). The nucleotide sequence reads as follows: TGCAGTGCTAGCACCTTACAGGGTTTCGACATTCAGTACTTC. Its coded protein is CSASTLQGFDIQYF.